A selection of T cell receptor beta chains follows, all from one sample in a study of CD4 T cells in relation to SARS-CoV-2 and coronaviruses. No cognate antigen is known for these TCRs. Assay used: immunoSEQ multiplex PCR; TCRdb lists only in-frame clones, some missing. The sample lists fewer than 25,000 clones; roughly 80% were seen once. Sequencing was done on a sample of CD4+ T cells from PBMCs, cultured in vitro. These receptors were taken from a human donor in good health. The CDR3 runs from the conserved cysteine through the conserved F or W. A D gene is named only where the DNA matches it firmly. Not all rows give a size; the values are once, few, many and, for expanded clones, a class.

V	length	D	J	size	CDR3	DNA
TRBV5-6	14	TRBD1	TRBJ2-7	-	CASSLTGGRHEQYF	TGTGCCAGCAGCTTGACAGGGGGCCGCCACGAGCAGTACTTC
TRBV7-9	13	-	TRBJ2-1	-	CASSLDYYNEQFF	TGTGCCAGCAGCTTGGACTACTACAATGAGCAGTTCTTC
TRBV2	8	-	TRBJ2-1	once	CASDKQFF	TGTGCCAGCGATAAGCAGTTCTTC
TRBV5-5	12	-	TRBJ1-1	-	CASSLGITEAFF	TGTGCCAGCAGCTTAGGAATCACTGAAGCTTTCTTT
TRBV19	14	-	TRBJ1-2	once	CASSHEGPWDGYTF	TGTGCCAGTAGTCACGAGGGACCTTGGGATGGCTACACCTTC
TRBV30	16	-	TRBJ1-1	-	CAWSPPPAGMNTEAFF	TGTGCCTGGAGTCCACCACCCGCGGGCATGAACACTGAAGCTTTCTTT
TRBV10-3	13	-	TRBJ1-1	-	CATNGQLNTEAFF	TGTGCCACAAACGGACAACTGAACACTGAAGCTTTCTTT
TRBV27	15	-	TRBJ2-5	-	CASSLTLGGPRTQYF	TGTGCCAGCAGTTTAACCCTGGGGGGCCCAAGGACCCAGTACTTC
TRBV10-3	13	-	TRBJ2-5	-	CAISGSEQETQYF	TGTGCCATCAGCGGTAGCGAGCAAGAGACCCAGTACTTC
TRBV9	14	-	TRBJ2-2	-	CASRVGENTGELFF	TGTGCCAGCAGGGTAGGGGAGAACACCGGGGAGCTGTTTTTT
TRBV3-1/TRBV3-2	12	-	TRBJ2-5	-	CASSPGKETQYF	TGTGCCAGCAGCCCGGGCAAGGAGACCCAGTACTTC
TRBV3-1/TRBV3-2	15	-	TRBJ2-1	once	CASSPYTKGAAEQFF	TGTGCCAGCAGCCCCTACACAAAAGGGGCGGCTGAGCAGTTCTTC
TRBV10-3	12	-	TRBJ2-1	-	CAISGGLAEQFF	TGTGCCATCAGTGGGGGCTTGGCGGAGCAGTTCTTC
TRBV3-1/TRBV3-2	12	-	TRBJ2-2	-	CASSQVGGELFF	TGTGCCAGCAGCCAAGTTGGGGGCGAGCTGTTTTTT
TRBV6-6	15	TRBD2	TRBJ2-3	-	CASSYEGGVTDTQYF	TGTGCCAGCAGTTACGAGGGAGGGGTAACAGATACGCAGTATTTT
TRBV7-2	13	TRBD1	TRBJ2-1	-	CASSLDRDNEQFF	TGTGCCAGCAGCCTCGACAGGGACAATGAGCAGTTCTTC